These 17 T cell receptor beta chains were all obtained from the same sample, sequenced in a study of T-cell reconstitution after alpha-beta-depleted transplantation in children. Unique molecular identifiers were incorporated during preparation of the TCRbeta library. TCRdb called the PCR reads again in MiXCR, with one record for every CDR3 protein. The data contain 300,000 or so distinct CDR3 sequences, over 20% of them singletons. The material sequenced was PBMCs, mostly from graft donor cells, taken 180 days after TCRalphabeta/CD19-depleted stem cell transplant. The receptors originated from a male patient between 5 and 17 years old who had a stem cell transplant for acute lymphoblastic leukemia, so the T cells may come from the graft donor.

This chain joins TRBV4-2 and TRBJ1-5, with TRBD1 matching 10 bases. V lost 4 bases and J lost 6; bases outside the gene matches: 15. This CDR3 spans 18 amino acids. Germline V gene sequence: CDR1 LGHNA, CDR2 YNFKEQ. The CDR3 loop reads CASSLGRGTGEMGQPQHF. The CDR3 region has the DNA TGTGCCAGCAGCCTGGGTCGGGGGACAGGGGAAATGGGTCAGCCCCAGCATTTT.

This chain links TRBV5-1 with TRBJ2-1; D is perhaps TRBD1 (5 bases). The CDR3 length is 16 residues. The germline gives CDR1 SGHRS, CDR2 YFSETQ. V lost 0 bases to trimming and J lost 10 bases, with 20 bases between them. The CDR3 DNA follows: TGCGCCAGCAGCTTGGGACAGTTCCTATACAATGTCGAGCAGTTCTTC. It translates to CASSLGQFLYNVEQFF.

The CDR3 sequence is CASSLATGTNTGELFF. CDR3 DNA sequence: TGCGCCAGCAGCTTGGCAACAGGGACCAACACCGGGGAGCTGTTTTTT. The rearrangement joins TRBV5-1 to TRBJ2-2, with D possibly being TRBD1 (6 bases). The germline V gene encodes CDR1 SGHRS and CDR2 YFSETQ. V was clipped by 0 bases and J by 2 bases, with 11 bases between them. The CDR3 is made up of 16 amino acids.

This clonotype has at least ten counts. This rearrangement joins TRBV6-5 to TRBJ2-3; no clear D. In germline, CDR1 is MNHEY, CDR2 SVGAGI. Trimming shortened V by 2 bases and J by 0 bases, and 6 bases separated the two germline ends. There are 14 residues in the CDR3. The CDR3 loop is CASSYGSSTDTQYF. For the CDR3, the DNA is TGTGCCAGCAGTTACGGATCTAGCACAGATACGCAGTATTTT.

CDR3 sequence: CASSYVATSSYEQYF. CDR3 DNA sequence: TGTGCCAGCAGTTACGTAGCGACAAGCTCCTACGAGCAGTACTTC. This chain links TRBV6-5 with TRBJ2-7; TRBD2 is a possible D gene (5 bases). Germline CDR1 reads MNHEY; CDR2 reads SVGAGI. CDR3 length equals 15 residues. V dropped 2 bases and J dropped 0 bases, with 11 bases sitting between them.

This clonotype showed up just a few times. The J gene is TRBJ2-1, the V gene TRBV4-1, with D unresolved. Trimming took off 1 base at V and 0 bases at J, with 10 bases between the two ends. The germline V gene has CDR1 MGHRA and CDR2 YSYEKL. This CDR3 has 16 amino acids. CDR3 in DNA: TGCGCCAGCAGCCAAGTTGGGATGAGCTCCTACAATGAGCAGTTCTTC. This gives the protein CASSQVGMSSYNEQFF.

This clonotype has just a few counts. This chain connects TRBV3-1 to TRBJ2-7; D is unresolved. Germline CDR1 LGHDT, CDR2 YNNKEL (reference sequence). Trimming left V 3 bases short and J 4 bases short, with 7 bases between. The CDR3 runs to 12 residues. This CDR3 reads CASSQSRYEQYF. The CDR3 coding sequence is TGTGCCAGCAGCCAGTCCCGTTACGAGCAGTACTTC.

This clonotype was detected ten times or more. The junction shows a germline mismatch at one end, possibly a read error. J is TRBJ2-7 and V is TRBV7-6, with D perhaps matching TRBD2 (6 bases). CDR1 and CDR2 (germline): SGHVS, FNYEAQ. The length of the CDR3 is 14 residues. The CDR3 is CASSLRTGAYEQYF. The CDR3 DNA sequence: TGCGCCAGCAGCCTTCGGACGGGAGCCTACGAGCAGTACTTC.

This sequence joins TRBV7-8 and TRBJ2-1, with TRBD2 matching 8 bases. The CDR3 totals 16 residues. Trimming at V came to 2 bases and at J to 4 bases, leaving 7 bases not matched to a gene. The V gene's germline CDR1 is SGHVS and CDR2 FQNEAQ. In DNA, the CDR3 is TGTGCCAGCAGCTTATGGTCCGGGAGGGGGTACAATGAGCAGTTCTTC. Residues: CASSLWSGRGYNEQFF.

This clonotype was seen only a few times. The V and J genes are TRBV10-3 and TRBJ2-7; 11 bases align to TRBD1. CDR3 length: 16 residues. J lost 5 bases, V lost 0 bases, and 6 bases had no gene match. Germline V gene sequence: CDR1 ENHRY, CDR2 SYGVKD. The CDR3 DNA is TGTGCCATCAGTGAGTCGATTGGGACAGGGGGTGACGAGCAGTACTTC. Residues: CAISESIGTGGDEQYF.

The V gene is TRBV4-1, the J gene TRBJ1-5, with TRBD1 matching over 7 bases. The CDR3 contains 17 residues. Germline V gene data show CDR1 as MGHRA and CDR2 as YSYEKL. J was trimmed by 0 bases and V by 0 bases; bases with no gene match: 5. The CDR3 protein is CASSQDSGQFSNQPQHF. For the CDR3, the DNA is TGCGCCAGCAGCCAAGACTCGGGACAGTTTAGCAATCAGCCCCAGCATTTT.

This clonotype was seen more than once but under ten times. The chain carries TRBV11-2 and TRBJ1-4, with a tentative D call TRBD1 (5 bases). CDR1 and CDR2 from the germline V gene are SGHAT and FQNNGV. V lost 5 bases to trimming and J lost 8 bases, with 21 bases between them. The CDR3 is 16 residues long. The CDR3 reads CASSTLLGRGAEKLFF. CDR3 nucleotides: TGTGCCAGCAGCACCTTACTGGGGCGAGGAGCGGAAAAACTGTTTTTT. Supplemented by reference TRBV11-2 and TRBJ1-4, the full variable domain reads EAGVAQSPRYKIIEKRQSVAFWCNPISGHATLYWYQQILGQGPKLLIQFQNNGVVDDSQLPKDRFSAERLKGVDSTLKIQPAKLEDSAVYLCASSTLLGRGAEKLFFGSGTQLSVL.

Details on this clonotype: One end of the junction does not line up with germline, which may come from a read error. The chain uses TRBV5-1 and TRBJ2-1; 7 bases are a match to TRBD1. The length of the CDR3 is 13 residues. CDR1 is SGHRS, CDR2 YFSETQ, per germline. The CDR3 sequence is CASTLTGFNEQFF. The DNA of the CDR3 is TGCGCCAGCACCTTGACAGGGTTCAATGAGCAGTTCTTC.

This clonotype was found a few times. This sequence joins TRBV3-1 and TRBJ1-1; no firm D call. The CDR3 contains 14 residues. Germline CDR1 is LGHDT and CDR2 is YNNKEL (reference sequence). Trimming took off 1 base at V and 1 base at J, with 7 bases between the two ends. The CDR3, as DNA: TGTGCCAGCAGCCAAGTAGGTGGGAACACTGAAGCTTTCTTT. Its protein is CASSQVGGNTEAFF. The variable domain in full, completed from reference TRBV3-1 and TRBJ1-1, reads DTAVSQTPKYLVTQMGNDKSIKCEQNLGHDTMYWYKQDSKKFLKIMFSYNNKELIINETVPNRFSPKSPDKAHLNLHINSLELGDSAVYFCASSQVGGNTEAFFGQGTRLTVV.

CDR3 amino acids: CASSILQGSEQYF. The CDR3 DNA reads as TGTGCCAGCAGCATATTACAGGGGTCCGAGCAGTACTTC. This rearrangement joins TRBV9 to TRBJ2-7; 7 nucleotides agree with TRBD1. CDR3 length: 13 residues. CDR1 is SGDLS and CDR2 is YYNGEE in the germline V gene. The trim removed 4 bases at V and 6 bases at J, leaving 7 bases unmatched.

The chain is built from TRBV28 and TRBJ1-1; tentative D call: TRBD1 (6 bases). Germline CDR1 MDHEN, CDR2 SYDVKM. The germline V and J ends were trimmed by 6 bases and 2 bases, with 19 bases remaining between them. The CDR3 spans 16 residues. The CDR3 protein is CASSRGGAPINTEAFF. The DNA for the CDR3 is TGTGCCAGCAGCCGGGGGGGGGCGCCGATAAACACTGAAGCTTTCTTT.

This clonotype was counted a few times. The DNA of the CDR3 is TGTGCCAGCAGCCAAGGGTTAAGAAGCACAGATACGCAGTATTTT. Translated, it gives CASSQGLRSTDTQYF. This chain joins TRBV3-1 and TRBJ2-3; no clear D gene. This CDR3 contains 15 residues. Between the trimmed V and J ends, which lost 1 base and 0 bases, there was a span of 8 bases. The germline V gene has CDR1 LGHDT and CDR2 YNNKEL (reference sequence).